The present entry profiles one T cell receptor beta chain with its context. Its antigen is as yet unknown. Measured with immunoSEQ multiplex PCR; TCRdb has only the in-frame clones, and not every one. The sample carries 300,000 to 450,000 clones, about nine tenths recorded once. The CDR3 spans 15 residues. V lost 7 bases, J lost 2 bases, and 16 bases lay in between. CDR1 and CDR2 from the germline V gene are LGHNA and YNFKEQ. This sample is part of a study of cytomegalovirus exposure and HLA in healthy donors. Study at large: Later analysis reported that the 120 or so validation repertoires shared the platform of the 600 to 750 first-cohort repertoires. Study-wide results and caveats: A few CMV-associated chains proved CMV antigen-specific in vitro.

Sequencing was performed on PBMCs. The chain is built from TRBV4-2 and TRBJ2-3, with a weak D call TRBD2 (5 bases). This receptor was identified in a young woman in good health and CMV-seronegative. The CDR3 DNA reads as TGTGCCAGCAAAGTCGGGGAAACGTTCACAGATACGCAGTATTTT. Translation gives CASKVGETFTDTQYF.